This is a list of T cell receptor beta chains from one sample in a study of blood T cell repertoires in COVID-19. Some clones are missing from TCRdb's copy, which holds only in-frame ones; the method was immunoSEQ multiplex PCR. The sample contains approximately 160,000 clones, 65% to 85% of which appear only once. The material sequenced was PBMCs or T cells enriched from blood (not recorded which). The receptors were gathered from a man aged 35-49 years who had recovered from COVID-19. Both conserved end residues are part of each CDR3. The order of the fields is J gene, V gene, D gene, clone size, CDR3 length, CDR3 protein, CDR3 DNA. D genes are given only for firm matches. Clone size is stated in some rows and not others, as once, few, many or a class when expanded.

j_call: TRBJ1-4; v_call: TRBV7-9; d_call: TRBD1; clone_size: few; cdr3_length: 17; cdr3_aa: CASSFSGQGSANEKLFF; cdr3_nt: TGTGCCAGCAGCTTCTCGGGACAGGGGAGCGCTAATGAAAAACTGTTTTTT
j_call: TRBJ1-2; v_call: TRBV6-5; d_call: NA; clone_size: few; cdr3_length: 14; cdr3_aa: CASSPPQGGDGYTF; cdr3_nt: TGTGCCAGCAGTCCACCGCAGGGAGGCGATGGCTACACCTTC
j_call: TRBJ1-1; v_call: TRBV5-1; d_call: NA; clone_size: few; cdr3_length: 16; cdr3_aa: CASSLDGGRGESEAFF; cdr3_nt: TGCGCCAGCAGCTTGGACGGGGGGCGAGGTGAATCTGAAGCTTTCTTT
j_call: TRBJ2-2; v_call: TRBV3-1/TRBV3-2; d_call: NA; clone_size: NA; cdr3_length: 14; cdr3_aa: CASSPGLNTGELFF; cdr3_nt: TGTGCCAGCAGCCCGGGACTCAACACCGGGGAGCTGTTTTTT
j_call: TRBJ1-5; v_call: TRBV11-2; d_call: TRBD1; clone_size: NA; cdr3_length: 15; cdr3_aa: CASSGQGFHNQPQHF; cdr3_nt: TGTGCCAGCAGCGGACAGGGTTTCCACAATCAGCCCCAGCATTTT
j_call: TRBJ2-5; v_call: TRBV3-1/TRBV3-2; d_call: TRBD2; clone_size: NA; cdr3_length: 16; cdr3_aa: CASSPSPLAGQETQYF; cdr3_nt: TGTGCCAGCAGCCCCAGCCCCTTAGCGGGACAAGAGACCCAGTACTTC
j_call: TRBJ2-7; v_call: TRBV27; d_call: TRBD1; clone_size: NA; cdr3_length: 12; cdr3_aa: CASRTGVDKQYF; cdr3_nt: TGTGCCAGCCGGACAGGGGTTGATAAGCAGTACTTC
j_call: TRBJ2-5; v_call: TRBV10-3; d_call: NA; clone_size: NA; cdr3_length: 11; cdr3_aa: CAISGGETQYF; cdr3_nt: TGTGCCATCAGTGGCGGGGAGACCCAGTACTTC
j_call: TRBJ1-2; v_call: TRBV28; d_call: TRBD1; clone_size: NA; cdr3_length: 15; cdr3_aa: CASSGPGQGAYGYTF; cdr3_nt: TGTGCCAGCAGCGGACCGGGACAGGGGGCTTATGGCTACACCTTC
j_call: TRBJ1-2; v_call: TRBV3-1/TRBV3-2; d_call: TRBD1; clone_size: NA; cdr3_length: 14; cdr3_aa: CASSHGTGSGGYTF; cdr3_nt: TGTGCCAGCAGCCATGGGACAGGGAGTGGGGGCTACACCTTC
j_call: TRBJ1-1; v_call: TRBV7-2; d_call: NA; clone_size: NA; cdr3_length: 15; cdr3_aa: CASRANWELNTEAFF; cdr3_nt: TGTGCCAGCAGGGCCAATTGGGAGTTGAACACTGAAGCTTTCTTT
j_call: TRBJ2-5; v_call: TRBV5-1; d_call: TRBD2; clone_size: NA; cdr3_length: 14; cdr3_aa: CASSPSAGEGTQYF; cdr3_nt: TGCGCCAGCAGCCCCTCAGCGGGGGAGGGGACCCAGTACTTC
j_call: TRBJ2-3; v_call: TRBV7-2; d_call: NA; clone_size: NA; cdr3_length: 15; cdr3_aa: CASSSRGGSTDTQYF; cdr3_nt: TGTGCCAGCAGCTCTAGGGGGGGTAGCACAGATACGCAGTATTTT
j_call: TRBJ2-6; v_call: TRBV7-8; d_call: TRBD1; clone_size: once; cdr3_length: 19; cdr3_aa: CASSLALGTGISGANVLTF; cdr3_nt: TGTGCCAGCAGCTTAGCGCTGGGGACAGGGATCTCTGGGGCCAACGTCCTGACTTTC
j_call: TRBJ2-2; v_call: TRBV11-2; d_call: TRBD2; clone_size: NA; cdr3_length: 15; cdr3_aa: CASSHNSGGTGELFF; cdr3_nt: TGTGCCAGCAGTCACAATAGCGGGGGCACCGGGGAGCTGTTTTTT
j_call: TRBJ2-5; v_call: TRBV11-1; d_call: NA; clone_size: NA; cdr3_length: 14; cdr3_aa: CASSLVRQQETQYF; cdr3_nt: TGTGCCAGCAGCTTAGTAAGACAGCAAGAGACCCAGTACTTC
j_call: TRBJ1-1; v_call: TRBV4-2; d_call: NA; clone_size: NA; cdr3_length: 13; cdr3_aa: CASSLDMNTEAFF; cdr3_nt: TGTGCCAGCAGCCTAGACATGAACACTGAAGCTTTCTTT
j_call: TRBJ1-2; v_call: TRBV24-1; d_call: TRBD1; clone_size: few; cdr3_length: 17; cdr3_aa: CATSHKIEGTGRVGYTF; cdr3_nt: TGTGCCACCAGTCATAAAATTGAGGGGACAGGACGGGTGGGCTACACCTTC
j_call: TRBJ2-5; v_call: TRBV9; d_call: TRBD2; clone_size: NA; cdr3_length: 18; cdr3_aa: CASSVDVSTSGIQETQYF; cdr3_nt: TGTGCCAGCAGCGTAGATGTTAGTACTAGCGGGATCCAAGAGACCCAGTACTTC
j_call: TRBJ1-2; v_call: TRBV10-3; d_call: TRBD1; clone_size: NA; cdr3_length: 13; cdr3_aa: CAISKTGTDGYTF; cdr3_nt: TGTGCCATCAGTAAGACAGGGACCGATGGCTACACCTTC
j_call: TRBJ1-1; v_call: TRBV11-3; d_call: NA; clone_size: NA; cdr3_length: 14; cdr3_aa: CASSLEGQDTEAFF; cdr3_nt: TGTGCCAGCAGCTTAGAGGGGCAAGACACTGAAGCTTTCTTT
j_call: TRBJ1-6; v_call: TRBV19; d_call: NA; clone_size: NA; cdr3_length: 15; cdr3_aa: CASGQGSSYNSPLHF; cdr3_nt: TGTGCCAGTGGCCAGGGGAGCTCCTATAATTCACCCCTCCACTTT
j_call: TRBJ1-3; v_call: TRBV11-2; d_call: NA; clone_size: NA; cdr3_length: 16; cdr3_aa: CASSSDAAGSGNTIYF; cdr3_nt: TGTGCCAGCAGCTCCGACGCGGCGGGCTCTGGAAACACCATATATTTT
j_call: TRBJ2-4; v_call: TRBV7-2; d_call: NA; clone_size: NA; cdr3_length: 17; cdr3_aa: CASSSLISGLAKNIQYF; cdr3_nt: TGTGCCAGCAGCTCCCTGATATCGGGACTAGCCAAAAACATTCAGTACTTC
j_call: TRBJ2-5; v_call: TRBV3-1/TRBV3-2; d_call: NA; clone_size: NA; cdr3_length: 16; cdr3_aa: CASSQGGAQLGGTQYF; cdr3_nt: TGTGCCAGCAGCCAAGGCGGGGCCCAACTGGGAGGGACCCAGTACTTC
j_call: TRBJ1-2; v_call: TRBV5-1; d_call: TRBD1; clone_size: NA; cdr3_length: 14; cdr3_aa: CASSNGQGTYGYTF; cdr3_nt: TGCGCCAGCAGCAACGGACAGGGAACCTATGGCTACACCTTC
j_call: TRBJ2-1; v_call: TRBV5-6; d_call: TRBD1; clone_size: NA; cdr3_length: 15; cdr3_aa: CASSPLDRDLNEQFF; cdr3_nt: TGTGCCAGCAGCCCGCTGGACAGGGATCTCAATGAGCAGTTCTTC
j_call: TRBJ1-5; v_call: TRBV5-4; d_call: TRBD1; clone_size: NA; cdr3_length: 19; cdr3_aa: CASSLPCFRQGPCNQPQHF; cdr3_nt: TGTGCCAGCAGCTTGCCTTGTTTTCGACAGGGCCCCTGCAATCAGCCCCAGCATTTT
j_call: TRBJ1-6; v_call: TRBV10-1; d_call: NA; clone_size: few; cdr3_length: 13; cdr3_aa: CASPTPPRSPLHF; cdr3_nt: TGCGCCAGTCCTACCCCCCCGCGGTCACCCCTCCACTTT
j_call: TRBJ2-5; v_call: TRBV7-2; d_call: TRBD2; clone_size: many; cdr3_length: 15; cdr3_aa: CASSLTTSGKETQYF; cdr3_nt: TGTGCCAGCAGCTTAACTACTAGCGGAAAAGAGACCCAGTACTTC
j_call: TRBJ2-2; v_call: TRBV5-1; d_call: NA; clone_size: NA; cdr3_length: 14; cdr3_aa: CASSPGQITGELFF; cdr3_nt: TGCGCCAGCAGCCCCGGACAGATAACCGGGGAGCTGTTTTTT
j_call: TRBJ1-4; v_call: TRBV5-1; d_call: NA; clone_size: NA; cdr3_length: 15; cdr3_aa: CASSFLFATNEKLFF; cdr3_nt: TGCGCCAGCAGCTTCCTTTTTGCAACTAATGAAAAACTGTTTTTT
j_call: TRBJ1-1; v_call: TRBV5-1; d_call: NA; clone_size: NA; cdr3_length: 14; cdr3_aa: CASSLDSLNTEAFF; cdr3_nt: TGCGCCAGCAGCTTGGACAGCCTGAACACTGAAGCTTTCTTT
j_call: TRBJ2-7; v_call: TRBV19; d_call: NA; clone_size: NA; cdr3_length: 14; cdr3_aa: CASSIRAISGEQYF; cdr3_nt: TGTGCCAGTAGTATCAGGGCCATCTCGGGCGAGCAGTACTTC
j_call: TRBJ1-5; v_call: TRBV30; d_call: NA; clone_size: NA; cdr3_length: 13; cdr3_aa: CAWSEDTNQPQHF; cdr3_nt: TGTGCCTGGAGTGAGGACACGAATCAGCCCCAGCATTTT
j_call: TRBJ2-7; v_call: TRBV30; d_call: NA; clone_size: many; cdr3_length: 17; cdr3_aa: CAWSVAGGFNRGYEQYF; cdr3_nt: TGTGCCTGGAGTGTAGCTGGGGGGTTTAATCGGGGATACGAGCAGTACTTC
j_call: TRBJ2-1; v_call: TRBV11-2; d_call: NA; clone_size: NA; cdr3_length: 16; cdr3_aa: CASSLDPGGGFNEQFF; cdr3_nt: TGTGCCAGCAGCTTAGATCCCGGTGGAGGGTTCAATGAGCAGTTCTTC
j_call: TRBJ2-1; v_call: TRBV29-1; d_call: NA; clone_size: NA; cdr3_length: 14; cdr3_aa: CSSDQGGSYNEQFF; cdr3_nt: TGCAGCTCAGACCAGGGGGGCAGTTACAATGAGCAGTTCTTC
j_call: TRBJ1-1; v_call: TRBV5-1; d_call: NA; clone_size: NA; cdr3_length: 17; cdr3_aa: CASANPTGPALGTEAFF; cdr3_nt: TGCGCCAGCGCCAACCCGACAGGCCCTGCCTTGGGCACTGAAGCTTTCTTT
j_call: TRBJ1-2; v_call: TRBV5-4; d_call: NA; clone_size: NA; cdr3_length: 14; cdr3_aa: CASSLDRTALGYTF; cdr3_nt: TGTGCCAGCAGCTTGGACAGGACCGCCCTTGGCTACACCTTC
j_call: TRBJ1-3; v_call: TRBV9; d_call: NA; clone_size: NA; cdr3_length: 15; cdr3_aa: CASSAPGGGGNTIYF; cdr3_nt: TGTGCCAGCAGCGCCCCCGGGGGGGGTGGAAACACCATATATTTT
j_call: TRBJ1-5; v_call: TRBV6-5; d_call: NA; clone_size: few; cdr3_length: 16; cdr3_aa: CASSSRGDGWNQPQHF; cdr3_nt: TGTGCCAGCAGTTCCCGCGGGGATGGGTGGAATCAGCCCCAGCATTTT
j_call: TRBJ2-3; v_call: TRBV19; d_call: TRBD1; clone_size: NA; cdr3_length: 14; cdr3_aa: CASSPQTGSVTQYF; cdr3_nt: TGTGCCAGTAGTCCTCAGACAGGGAGTGTTACGCAGTATTTT
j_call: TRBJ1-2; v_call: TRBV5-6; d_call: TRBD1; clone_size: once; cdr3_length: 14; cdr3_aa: CASSLGQGRRGYTF; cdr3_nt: TGTGCCAGCAGCCTTGGACAGGGGAGACGTGGCTACACCTTC
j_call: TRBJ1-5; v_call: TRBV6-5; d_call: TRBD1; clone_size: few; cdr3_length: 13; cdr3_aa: CASAGTDNQPQHF; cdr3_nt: TGTGCCAGCGCGGGGACAGATAATCAGCCCCAGCATTTT
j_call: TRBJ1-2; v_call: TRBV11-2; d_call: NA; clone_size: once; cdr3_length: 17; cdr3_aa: CASSSIRGQILNYGYTF; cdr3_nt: TGTGCCAGCAGCTCCATCCGTGGACAGATTCTTAACTATGGCTACACCTTC
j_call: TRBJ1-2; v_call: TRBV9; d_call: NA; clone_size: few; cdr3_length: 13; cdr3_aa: CASSLDTTYGYTF; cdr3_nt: TGTGCCAGCAGCTTGGACACGACCTATGGCTACACCTTC
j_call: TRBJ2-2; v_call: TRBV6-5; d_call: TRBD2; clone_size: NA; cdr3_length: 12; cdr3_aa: CASRRGTGELFF; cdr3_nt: TGTGCCAGCAGGCGGGGGACCGGGGAGCTGTTTTTT
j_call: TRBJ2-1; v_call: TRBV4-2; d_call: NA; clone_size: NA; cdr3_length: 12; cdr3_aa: CASRGLYNEQFF; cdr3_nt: TGTGCCAGCAGGGGACTTTACAATGAGCAGTTCTTC
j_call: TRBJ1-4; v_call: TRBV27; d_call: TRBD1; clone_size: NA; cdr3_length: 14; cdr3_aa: CASSRQGFNEKLFF; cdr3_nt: TGTGCCAGCAGTAGACAGGGCTTCAATGAAAAACTGTTTTTT
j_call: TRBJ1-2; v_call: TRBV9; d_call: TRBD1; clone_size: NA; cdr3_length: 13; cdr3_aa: CASSVDRGYGYTF; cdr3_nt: TGTGCCAGCAGCGTGGACAGGGGCTATGGCTACACCTTC
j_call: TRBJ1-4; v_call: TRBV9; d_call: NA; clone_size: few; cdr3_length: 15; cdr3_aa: CASSVGGREVEKLFF; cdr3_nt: TGTGCCAGCAGCGTAGGGGGGAGGGAAGTTGAAAAACTGTTTTTT